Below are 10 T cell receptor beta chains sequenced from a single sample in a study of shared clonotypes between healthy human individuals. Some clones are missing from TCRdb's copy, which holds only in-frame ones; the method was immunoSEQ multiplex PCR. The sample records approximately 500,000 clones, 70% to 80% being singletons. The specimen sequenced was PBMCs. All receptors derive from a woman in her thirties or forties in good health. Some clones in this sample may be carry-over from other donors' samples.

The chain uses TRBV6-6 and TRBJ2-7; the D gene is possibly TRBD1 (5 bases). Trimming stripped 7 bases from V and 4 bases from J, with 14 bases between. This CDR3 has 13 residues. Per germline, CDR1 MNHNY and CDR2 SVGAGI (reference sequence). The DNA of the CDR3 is TGTGCCAGCAACCAGGGCAGAAAGTACGAGCAGTACTTC. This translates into CASNQGRKYEQYF.

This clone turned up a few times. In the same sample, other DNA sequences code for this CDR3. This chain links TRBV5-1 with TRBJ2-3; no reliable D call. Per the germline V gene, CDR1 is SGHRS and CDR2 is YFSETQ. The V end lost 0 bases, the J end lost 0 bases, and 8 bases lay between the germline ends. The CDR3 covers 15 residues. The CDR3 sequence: CASSLAGRSTDTQYF. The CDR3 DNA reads TGCGCCAGCAGCTTGGCCGGGCGGAGCACAGATACGCAGTATTTT. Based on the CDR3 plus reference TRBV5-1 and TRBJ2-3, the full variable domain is KAGVTQTPRYLIKTRGQQVTLSCSPISGHRSVSWYQQTPGQGLQFLFEYFSETQRNKGNFPGRFSGRQFSNSRSEMNVSTLELGDSALYLCASSLAGRSTDTQYFGPGTRLTVL.

In DNA form, the CDR3 reads TGTGCCAGCAGCTTGGGCAGACATTCTCTACAAGAGACCCAGTACTTC. This encodes CASSLGRHSLQETQYF. The chain joins TRBV5-8 to TRBJ2-5; D gene unclear. The V and J ends lost 0 bases and 2 bases respectively, with 14 bases between them. Germline CDR1 SGHTS, CDR2 YDEGEE. The CDR3 totals 16 residues. The full variable domain, with the rest looked up from reference TRBV5-8 and TRBJ2-5, is EAGVTQSPTHLIKTRGQQATLRCSPISGHTSVYWYQQALGLGLQFLLWYDEGEERNRGNFPPRFSGRQFPNYSSELNVNALELEDSALYLCASSLGRHSLQETQYFGPGTRLLVL.

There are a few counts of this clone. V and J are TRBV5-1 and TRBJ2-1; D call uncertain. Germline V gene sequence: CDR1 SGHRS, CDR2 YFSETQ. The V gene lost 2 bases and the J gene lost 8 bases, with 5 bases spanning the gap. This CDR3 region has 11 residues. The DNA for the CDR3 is TGCGCCAGCAGCTTTGTTCATGAGCAGTTCTTC. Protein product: CASSFVHEQFF.

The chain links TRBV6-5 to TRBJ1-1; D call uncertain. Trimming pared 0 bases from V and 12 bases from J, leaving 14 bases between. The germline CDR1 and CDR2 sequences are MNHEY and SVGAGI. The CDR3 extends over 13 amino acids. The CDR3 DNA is TGTGCCAGCAGTTACTCCCGGGATAGTTCCCCTTTCTTT. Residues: CASSYSRDSSPFF.

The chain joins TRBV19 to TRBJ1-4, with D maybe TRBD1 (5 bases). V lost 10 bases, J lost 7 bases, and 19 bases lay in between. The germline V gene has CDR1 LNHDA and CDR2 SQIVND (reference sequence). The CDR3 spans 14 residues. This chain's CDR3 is CATARDQRSEKLFF. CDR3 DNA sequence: TGTGCCACCGCCCGGGACCAGAGGTCTGAAAAACTGTTTTTT.

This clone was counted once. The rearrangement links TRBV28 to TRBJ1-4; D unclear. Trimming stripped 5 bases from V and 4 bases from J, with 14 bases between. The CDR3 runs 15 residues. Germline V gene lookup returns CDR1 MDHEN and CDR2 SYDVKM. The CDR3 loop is CASSPPERVNEKLFF. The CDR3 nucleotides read TGTGCCAGCAGTCCACCGGAGAGAGTTAATGAAAAACTGTTTTTT.

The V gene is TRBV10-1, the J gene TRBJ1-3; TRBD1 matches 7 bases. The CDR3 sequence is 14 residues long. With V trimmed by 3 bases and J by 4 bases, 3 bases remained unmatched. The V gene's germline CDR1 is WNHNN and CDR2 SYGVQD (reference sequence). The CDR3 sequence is CASSDGTAGNTIYF. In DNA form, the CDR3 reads TGCGCCAGCAGTGATGGGACAGCGGGAAACACCATATATTTT.

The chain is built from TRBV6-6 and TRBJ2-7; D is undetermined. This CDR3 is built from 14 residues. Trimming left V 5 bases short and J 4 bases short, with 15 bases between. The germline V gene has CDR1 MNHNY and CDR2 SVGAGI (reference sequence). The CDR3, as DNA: TGTGCCAGCAGTACACTCCTCTCCCCATACGAGCAGTACTTC. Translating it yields CASSTLLSPYEQYF.

CDR3 amino acids: CASSSASSSNTQYF. The CDR3 region has the DNA TGTGCCAGCAGCTCGGCTAGTTCGTCAAATACGCAGTATTTT. This chain uses TRBV7-7 with TRBJ2-3; no reliable D call. The germline V and J ends were trimmed by 4 bases and 7 bases, with 15 bases remaining between them. This CDR3 comprises 14 residues. CDR1 is SSHAT, CDR2 FNYEAQ, per germline (reference sequence).